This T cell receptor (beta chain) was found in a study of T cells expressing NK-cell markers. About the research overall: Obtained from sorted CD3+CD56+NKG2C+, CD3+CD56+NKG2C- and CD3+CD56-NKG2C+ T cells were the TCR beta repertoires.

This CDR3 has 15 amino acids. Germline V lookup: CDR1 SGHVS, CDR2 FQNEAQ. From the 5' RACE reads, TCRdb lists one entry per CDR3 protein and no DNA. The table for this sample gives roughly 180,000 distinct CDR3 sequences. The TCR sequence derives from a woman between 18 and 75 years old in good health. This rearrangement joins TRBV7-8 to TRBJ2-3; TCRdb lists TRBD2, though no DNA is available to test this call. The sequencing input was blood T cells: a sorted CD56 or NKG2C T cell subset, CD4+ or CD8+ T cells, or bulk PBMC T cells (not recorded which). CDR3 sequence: CASSPGLTPTDTQYF. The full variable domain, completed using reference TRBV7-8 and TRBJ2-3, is GAGVSQSPRYKVAKRGQDVALRCDPISGHVSLFWYQQALGQGPEFLTYFQNEAQLDKSGLPSDRFFAERPEGSVSTLKIQRTQQEDSAVYLCASSPGLTPTDTQYFGPGTRLTVL.